This paragraph covers one T cell receptor (beta chain) sequence. What this receptor recognizes is not known. No base quality values were provided; no much bigger clone lies one nucleotide off. The data derive from a study of blood T cell repertoires in COVID-19 (TCRdb year 2020). Regarding the study in general: The collaborator samples originated in the United States, Italy and Spain and spanned the acute and convalescent phases of COVID-19. The prospective study material was composed of cDNA or gDNA derived from T cells, B-cell-depleted T cells, or PBMCs. The dataset comprised deeply sampled blood TCRbeta repertoires from subjects exposed to, actively infected with, or recovered from COVID-19. The repertoires were made available in a free public database intended to serve as a resource for research on the immune response to SARS-CoV-2. The samples were drawn from the first 160 participants of the ongoing ImmuneRACE study and from 950 to 1,500 subjects provided by 6 global collaborators. Nearly every sample came with metadata listing a de-identified subject ID, COVID-19 status, age in years and sex. HLA class I and class II types, where available, came from metadata supplied by the sample provider rather than from assay-based typing. The investigation overall reported the following: The quantity of clinical and demographic metadata differed by source and by participant and was supplied without curation.

Trimming accounts for 1 base at V and 5 bases at J, while the number of junction bases matched to no gene is 6. The CDR3 contains 16 residues, cysteine and phenylalanine counted. Only the CDR3 portion is preserved as DNA: 48 bases, with reading frame beginning at the first base. The germline V gene specifies KGHSH as CDR1 and LQKENI as CDR2. The immunoSEQ Assay, a bias-controlled multiplex PCR, was used to amplify TCRbeta CDR3 regions from genomic DNA. Concerning the study's data processing: Within the assay, amplification of reference gene primers was used to estimate how many nucleated cells each sample contained. To quantify the absolute abundance of each unique TCRbeta CDR3 rearrangement, sequence reads were collapsed and filtered. For each sample, productive Simpson clonality was calculated as the square root of Simpson's diversity index over productive rearrangements. TCRdb re-hosts the immuneACCESS table, in-frame sequences only. Its copies lack some clones; in the studies checked, an unresolved V gene accounts for under half of them, and the cause for the rest is not known. That table supplies the V and J calls and clone size; D and trimming were determined from the DNA. Across this sample there are tens of thousands of clones, with roughly nine tenths seen only once. Clones ranked in the top ten supply around 30% of the sample.

The collaborating institutions used their own protocols to collect whole blood in K2EDTA tubes. Collaborator samples were shipped for TCRbeta analysis as frozen whole blood, isolated PBMCs, or DNA extracted from either sample type. This TCR was recovered from an elderly woman with acute or convalescent COVID-19. The sequence links TRBV18 to TRBJ2-5, with 11 bases aligning to TRBD2. Sequencing was carried out using peripheral blood. This receptor has the CDR3 CASSPRETSGDETQYF. The sequenced DNA is TGTGCCAGCTCACCACGAGAGACTAGCGGGGATGAGACCCAGTACTTC.